This T cell receptor beta chain was identified during a study of T cells in women clearing cervical HPV infection. As for the study in general: Case blood drawn at lesion detection; control blood after infection cleared.

Some clones are missing from TCRdb's copy, which holds only in-frame ones; the method was immunoSEQ multiplex PCR. The table gives 45,000 to 50,000 clones; the top ten clones make up 35% of it. A word on this clone: The missing CDR3 end, 3 residues past where the read stops, is filled in from the germline J gene.

This CDR3 spans 15 amino acids. The germline gives CDR1 WSHSY, CDR2 SAAADI. V lost 0 bases, J lost 4 bases, and 10 bases lay in between. Sequencing input: blood buffy coat. The V gene is TRBV10-2, the J gene TRBJ1-5, with D perhaps TRBD1 (6 bases). The receptor's source is a woman aged 18 to 69 with a cervical HPV16 infection that either progressed to CIN3+ or cleared (not recorded which). CDR3 DNA (partial): TGCGCCAGCAGTGAGTCAAGACAGGTTAATCAGCCC. Its translation: CASSESRQVNQP. The entire CDR3 reads CASSESRQVNQPQHF.